These 32 T cell receptor beta chains share one sample of origin, sequenced in a study of T cells after yellow fever vaccination. MiXCR was run by TCRdb on the 5' RACE reads, yielding one entry per CDR3 protein. The repertoire holds some 320,000 distinct CDR3 sequences, with about 10% as singletons. Sequences were derived from CD4+ T cells sorted from PBMCs, sampled 45 days after the yellow fever booster vaccination. These receptors originate from a man aged 18 to 29 who received the YFV17D yellow fever vaccine.

The V call is TRBV7-2, the J call TRBJ2-3, with 9 positions matching TRBD2. The CDR3 has 14 amino acids. From germline, CDR1 is SGHTA and CDR2 FQGNSA. The V and J ends lost 3 bases and 4 bases, in that order; junction bases with no gene match: 2. As DNA, the CDR3 is TGTGCCAGCAGCTTTAGCGGGAGCTCAGATACGCAGTATTTT. It encodes CASSFSGSSDTQYF. Using reference TRBV7-2 and TRBJ2-3 for the parts outside the CDR3, the full variable domain is GAGVSQSPSNKVTEKGKDVELRCDPISGHTALYWYRQSLGQGLEFLIYFQGNSAPDKSGLPSDRFSAERTGGSVSTLTIQRTQQEDSAVYLCASSFSGSSDTQYFGPGTRLTVL.

This clonotype was seen a few times. This chain uses TRBV28 with TRBJ2-2, with 8 bases identical to TRBD1. With V trimmed by 2 bases and J by 4 bases, 6 bases remained unmatched. The CDR3 contains 16 residues. Per germline, CDR1 MDHEN and CDR2 SYDVKM. The CDR3 DNA reads as TGTGCCAGCAGTTTAGACAGGGGAAAGTTCACCGGGGAGCTGTTTTTT. The encoded protein is CASSLDRGKFTGELFF.

The genes are TRBV29-1 and TRBJ2-6; D gene uncertain. From germline, CDR1 is SQVTM and CDR2 ANQGSEA. The CDR3 runs 14 residues. Trimming removed 6 bases from V and 4 bases from J, with 13 bases in between. DNA of the CDR3: TGCAGCGTCGAGGCCCAAGCCGGGGCCAACGTCCTGACTTTC. Amino acid sequence: CSVEAQAGANVLTF.

As concerns this clonotype: Given the absence of the conserved phenylalanine or tryptophan at the CDR3 end, a read error is likely. The chain employs TRBV28 and TRBJ2-5, with D perhaps TRBD1 or TRBD2 (5 bases each). V lost 5 bases to trimming and J lost 2 bases, with 18 bases between them. The CDR3 is 16 residues long. CDR1 and CDR2 from the germline V gene are MDHEN and SYDVKM. For the CDR3, the DNA is TGTGCCAGCAGTCGCAATAGAGGGGCAGGGCAAGAGACCCAGTACTCC. Translating gives CASSRNRGAGQETQYS.

This clonotype was detected a few times. The chain employs TRBV18 and TRBJ1-5, with TRBD1 identical over 10 bases. The CDR3 consists of 16 residues. CDR1 is KGHSH, CDR2 LQKENI, per germline. Trimming took 2 bases from V and 6 from J; bases not matched to a gene: 7. Written as DNA, the CDR3 is TGTGCCAGCTCACCAACCCGGGACAGGGGCGGTCAGCCCCAGCATTTT. It encodes CASSPTRDRGGQPQHF.

This clonotype showed up just a few times. This chain joins TRBV6-2 or TRBV6-3 and TRBJ1-2, with TRBD1 matching over 8 bases. V was clipped by 7 bases and J by 8 bases; unmatched bases: 12. The CDR3 consists of 14 residues. Germline loops: CDR1 MNHEY, CDR2 SVGEGT. CDR3 DNA: TGTGCCAGCATCCCGGACAGGGCCCCTAGGGGCTACACCTTC. Residues: CASIPDRAPRGYTF.

This clonotype has only a few counts. The V call is TRBV10-3, the J call TRBJ2-3; 10 nucleotides match TRBD2. CDR1 is ENHRY and CDR2 is SYGVKD in the germline V gene. The CDR3 extends over 20 amino acids. J gave up 3 bases and V 4 bases, and 19 bases lay outside the gene matches. The CDR3 DNA follows: TGTGCCATCAGTGTTTCCCTTGGAGCTAGCGGGGGCCGTGGGACAGATACGCAGTATTTT. Residues: CAISVSLGASGGRGTDTQYF.

The rearrangement links TRBV2 to TRBJ2-5; D is undetermined. Germline loops: CDR1 SNHLY, CDR2 FYNNEI. This CDR3 contains 13 residues. V dropped 1 base and J dropped 4 bases, with 7 bases sitting between them. The CDR3 nucleotides are TGTGCCAGCAGTGAAGTGGCCATAGAGACCCAGTACTTC. Encoded protein: CASSEVAIETQYF. The full variable domain, with the rest looked up from reference TRBV2 and TRBJ2-5, is EPEVTQTPSHQVTQMGQEVILRCVPISNHLYFYWYRQILGQKVEFLVSFYNNEISEKSEIFDDQFSVERPDGSNFTLKIRSTKLEDSAMYFCASSEVAIETQYFGPGTRLLVL.

This clonotype was found a few times. The chain links TRBV7-2 to TRBJ1-1; 11 bases align to TRBD1. This CDR3 region has 17 residues. With V trimmed by 1 base and J by 4 bases, 8 bases remained unmatched. Germline lookup yields CDR1 SGHTA and CDR2 FQGNSA. The CDR3 spells CASSLGTGGRWSTEAFF. The CDR3 DNA reads TGTGCCAGCAGCTTAGGGACAGGGGGCCGGTGGAGCACTGAAGCTTTCTTT.

This clonotype has only a few counts. For the CDR3, the DNA is TGCAGTGCTAGGAGGACAGGTTACTACAATGAGCAGTTCTTC. Its translation is CSARRTGYYNEQFF. This chain links TRBV20-1 with TRBJ2-1; 7 positions agree with TRBD1. With 3 bases clipped from V and 3 bases from J, the junction kept 5 bases outside the gene matches. The CDR3 is 14 amino acids. Germline V lookup: CDR1 DFQATT, CDR2 SNEGSKA (reference sequence).

Only a few counts were recorded for this clonotype. V usage is TRBV7-6 and J usage is TRBJ1-5, with D perhaps matching TRBD1 (5 bases). V gave up 1 base and J gave up 7 bases, with 11 bases separating them. Germline CDR1 and CDR2: SGHVS and FNYEAQ. The CDR3 loop spans 14 amino acids. The CDR3 DNA is TGTGCCAGCAGCTTAGGGGGGGGTATGCAGCCCCAGCATTTT. This codes for CASSLGGGMQPQHF.

The chain uses TRBV29-1 and TRBJ2-4; the D gene could be TRBD1 or TRBD2 (5 bases each). The CDR3 is made up of 13 amino acids. Germline-derived CDR1 and CDR2 are SQVTM and ANQGSEA. V lost 7 bases, J lost 8 bases, and 18 bases lay in between. The CDR3 is CSATGTLQDIQYF. For the CDR3, the DNA is TGCAGCGCGACCGGGACCCTTCAAGACATTCAGTACTTC. The whole variable domain, remainder taken from reference TRBV29-1 and TRBJ2-4, is SAVISQKPSRDICQRGTSLTIQCQVDSQVTMMFWYRQQPGQSLTLIATANQGSEATYESGFVIDKFPISRPNLTFSTLTVSNMSPEDSSIYLCSATGTLQDIQYFGAGTRLSVL.

This clonotype was seen ten or more times. This sequence joins TRBV3-1 and TRBJ1-6, with D maybe TRBD1 (5 bases). CDR3 size: 15 residues. CDR1 and CDR2 from the germline V gene are LGHDT and YNNKEL (reference sequence). Trimming shortened V by 1 base and J by 10 bases, and 14 bases separated the two germline ends. CDR3 DNA sequence: TGTGCCAGCAGCCAAGGGGCCGGGACTAAGTCACCCCTCCACTTT. Encoded protein: CASSQGAGTKSPLHF.

V gene TRBV27 combines with J gene TRBJ1-4; D may be TRBD1 (5 bases). Per germline, CDR1 MNHEY and CDR2 SMNVEV (reference sequence). V dropped 3 bases and J dropped 3 bases, with 8 bases sitting between them. This CDR3 region has 14 residues. The CDR3 spells CASSFVGANEKLFF. Written as DNA, the CDR3 is TGTGCCAGCAGTTTCGTGGGGGCTAATGAAAAACTGTTTTTT.

This clonotype came up a few times. The chain is built from TRBV5-4 and TRBJ1-1; tentative D call: TRBD1 (5 bases). The CDR3 length is 14 residues. The V and J ends lost 3 bases and 4 bases respectively, with 13 bases between them. Germline loops: CDR1 SGHNT, CDR2 YYREEE (reference sequence). CDR3 protein: CASSWGPRGTEAFF. The CDR3, as DNA: TGTGCCAGCAGCTGGGGACCTCGGGGCACTGAAGCTTTCTTT.

The V gene is TRBV7-2, the J gene TRBJ2-1; 7 bases line up with TRBD1. The CDR3 length is 16 residues. The trim removed 3 bases at V and 3 bases at J, leaving 8 bases unmatched. From germline, CDR1 is SGHTA and CDR2 FQGNSA. CDR3 bases: TGTGCCAGCAGCTTTGCGATGGCAGGGGGCTACAATGAGCAGTTCTTC. Translated, it gives CASSFAMAGGYNEQFF.

Ten or more counts support this clonotype. The rearrangement links TRBV29-1 to TRBJ2-4; D gene uncertain. The CDR3 runs 12 residues. Trimming cost V 7 bases and J 1 base, with 8 bases left between them. From germline, CDR1 is SQVTM and CDR2 ANQGSEA. CDR3 sequence reads: CSARMAKNIQYF. Written as DNA, the CDR3 is TGCAGCGCGAGAATGGCCAAAAACATTCAGTACTTC.

The sample holds many counts of this clonotype. CDR3 coding DNA: TGCGCCAGCAGCTTGGGAGGACCGAGAGGAGAGACCCAGTACTTC. This encodes CASSLGGPRGETQYF. The V and J genes are TRBV5-1 and TRBJ2-5; no reliable D call. Trimming shortened V by 0 bases and J by 4 bases, and 13 bases separated the two germline ends. CDR1 SGHRS and CDR2 YFSETQ come from the germline V gene. The CDR3 is 15 residues long.

This clonotype was picked up a small number of times. V and J are TRBV11-2 and TRBJ2-6; 8 nucleotides match TRBD1. This CDR3 comprises 19 residues. The germline CDR1 and CDR2 sequences are SGHAT and FQNNGV. The V gene end was trimmed by 1 base and the J gene end by 0 bases; junction bases not matched to a gene: 8. CDR3 sequence: CASSLVYGTGVSGANVLTF. CDR3 coding DNA: TGTGCCAGCAGCTTAGTTTATGGGACAGGAGTCTCTGGGGCCAACGTCCTGACTTTC.

The rearrangement uses TRBV12-3 or TRBV12-4 and TRBJ1-2, with D uncertain. Trimming left V 1 base short and J 5 bases short, with 11 bases between. The CDR3 length is 14 residues. The CDR3 DNA reads as TGTGCCAGCAGTTTAGAGGTCAGGAGTTATGGCTACACCTTC. It is translated as CASSLEVRSYGYTF.

The rearrangement joins TRBV28 to TRBJ1-4; TRBD1 is a possible D gene (6 bases). The CDR3 consists of 15 residues. Trimming took off 7 bases at V and 0 bases at J, with 12 bases between the two ends. Germline V gene lookup returns CDR1 MDHEN and CDR2 SYDVKM. CDR3 protein: CASTLEGATNEKLFF. The CDR3 DNA reads TGTGCCAGCACCCTCGAGGGGGCAACTAATGAAAAACTGTTTTTT.

This clonotype has more than one count but fewer than ten. The chain carries TRBV6-2 or TRBV6-3 and TRBJ1-1, with D perhaps TRBD1 (5 bases). The germline gives CDR1 MNHEY, CDR2 SVGEGT. Trimming removed 5 bases from V and 1 base from J, with 11 bases in between. The CDR3 runs 14 residues. The CDR3 DNA reads TGTGCCAGCAGTAGAAATACAGGGAACACTGAAGCTTTCTTT. Protein sequence: CASSRNTGNTEAFF.

This clonotype has at least ten counts. The chain joins TRBV6-5 to TRBJ2-4, with TRBD1 matching over 9 bases. Germline assignment: CDR1 MNHEY and CDR2 SVGAGI. J gave up 3 bases and V 4 bases, and 4 bases lay outside the gene matches. The CDR3 runs to 15 residues. The CDR3 region has the DNA TGTGCCAGCAGTTCCCCGGGACAGGGCAAAAACATTCAGTACTTC. The encoded protein is CASSSPGQGKNIQYF.

The rearrangement joins TRBV7-9 to TRBJ1-4; no definite D call. Trimming removed 2 bases from V and 6 bases from J, with 10 bases in between. The CDR3 runs 14 residues. The germline gives CDR1 SEHNR, CDR2 FQNEAQ (reference sequence). The CDR3 nucleotides are TGTGCCAGCAGCTTAACGGGTCTGGATGAAAAACTGTTTTTT. Amino acids: CASSLTGLDEKLFF.

Points on this clonotype: Given the absence of the conserved phenylalanine or tryptophan at the CDR3 end, a read error is likely. It is unclear where the CDR3 begins or ends on the DNA, so no DNA is shown, and the CDR3 is as TCRdb lists it. This chain joins TRBV5-8 and TRBJ2-3; TRBD2, the D gene given by the table, was not confirmed from the DNA. The CDR3 numbers 16 amino acids, ends counted. Germline CDR1 is SGHTS and CDR2 is YDEGEE. The chain's CDR3 is CASKGRLAGGSFPVFY.

This clonotype showed up many times. This rearrangement joins TRBV5-1 to TRBJ2-3, with 8 bases lining up with TRBD1. In germline, CDR1 is SGHRS, CDR2 YFSETQ. V lost 4 bases, J lost 2 bases, and 6 bases stayed unmatched. CDR3 length: 15 residues. CDR3 amino acids: CASSVQGAPTDTQYF. DNA of the CDR3: TGCGCCAGCAGCGTCCAGGGGGCCCCCACAGATACGCAGTATTTT. The full variable domain, with the rest looked up from reference TRBV5-1 and TRBJ2-3, is KAGVTQTPRYLIKTRGQQVTLSCSPISGHRSVSWYQQTPGQGLQFLFEYFSETQRNKGNFPGRFSGRQFSNSRSEMNVSTLELGDSALYLCASSVQGAPTDTQYFGPGTRLTVL.

Only a few counts were recorded for this clonotype. The J gene is TRBJ1-5, the V gene TRBV7-9, with 7 positions matching TRBD1. Looked up from germline, CDR1 is SEHNR and CDR2 is FQNEAQ (reference sequence). V lost 4 bases to trimming and J lost 6 bases; unmatched junction nucleotides: 12. This CDR3 contains 16 residues. The CDR3 coding sequence is TGTGCCAGCAGCTCCGGCACACAGGGGAAAAGTCAGCCCCAGCATTTT. Its translation is CASSSGTQGKSQPQHF.

This clonotype was detected only a few times. This chain uses TRBV29-1 with TRBJ2-2; D is perhaps TRBD2 (5 bases). CDR1 and CDR2 from the germline V gene are SQVTM and ANQGSEA. V dropped 3 bases and J dropped 5 bases, with 13 bases sitting between them. CDR3 length: 14 residues. CDR3 region: CSVEIRGMTGELFF. The CDR3 DNA is TGCAGCGTTGAGATACGGGGTATGACCGGGGAGCTGTTTTTT.

This chain connects TRBV6-5 to TRBJ1-2; TRBD1 might be the D (6 bases). The CDR3 covers 13 residues. V was shortened by 6 bases and J by 4 bases, with 12 bases between the two germline ends. CDR1 MNHEY and CDR2 SVGAGI come from the germline V gene. The CDR3 protein is CASRRTEAYGYTF. The CDR3 nucleotides are TGTGCCAGCAGACGGACAGAAGCCTATGGCTACACCTTC.

V and J are TRBV11-2 and TRBJ2-7; TRBD2 agrees at 8 bases. The CDR3 sequence is 13 residues long. The germline V gene has CDR1 SGHAT and CDR2 FQNNGV. V dropped 3 bases and J dropped 7; count of bases not matched to a gene: 5. CDR3 coding DNA: TGTGCCAGCAGCTTCCGCGGGGGGAGAGAGCAGTACGTC. This encodes CASSFRGGREQYV.

This clonotype was picked up a small number of times. DNA for the CDR3: TGTGCCAGCAGCTTGACAGAGCTCTATGGCTACACCTTC. Translating it yields CASSLTELYGYTF. V and J are TRBV7-8 and TRBJ1-2; D possibly corresponds to TRBD1 (5 bases). CDR1 SGHVS and CDR2 FQNEAQ come from the germline V gene. V lost 3 bases and J lost 4, with 9 bases in between. There are 13 residues in the CDR3.

In its sample, this clonotype was seen a few times. The rearrangement uses TRBV20-1 and TRBJ2-3, with D possibly matching TRBD1 (6 bases). CDR1 and CDR2 from the germline V gene are DFQATT and SNEGSKA (reference sequence). The ends were cut back, 3 bases at V and 5 bases at J, with 15 bases in the middle. The CDR3 totals 14 residues. The CDR3 spells CSASRPGAGDTQYF. The CDR3 DNA sequence: TGCAGTGCTAGTCGGCCAGGGGCGGGAGATACGCAGTATTTT.